This T cell receptor beta chain derives from a study of blood T cell repertoires in COVID-19. Study details: Donors in the United States, Italy and Spain gave samples during acute or convalescent COVID-19. Nucleic acid was either cDNA or gDNA, and it came from T cells, B-cell-depleted T cells, or PBMCs.

Per the study methods: From reference gene primer amplification, estimates of nucleated cell counts were derived. The data were produced by immunoSEQ multiplex PCR, yet TCRdb's version contains in-frame clones alone and is incomplete. The DNA was the basis for D and trimming; V, J and clone size are from that table. In the table there are about 230,000 clones, approximately 85% of which are singletons. In germline, CDR1 is SGHRS, CDR2 YFSETQ. This CDR3 is 14 amino acids long. The germline V and J ends were trimmed by 4 bases and 6 bases, with 14 bases remaining between them. One Seattle source followed patients from active infection through their disease course.

The sequence was collected from a man aged 45-65 years with COVID-19, enrolled during active disease. The chain recombines TRBV5-1 with TRBJ2-1; perhaps TRBD1 as D (6 bases). Sequenced input: peripheral blood. The CDR3 region is CASSQDRDGNEQFF. The CDR3 DNA reads TGCGCCAGCAGCCAGGACAGAGACGGCAATGAGCAGTTCTTC.